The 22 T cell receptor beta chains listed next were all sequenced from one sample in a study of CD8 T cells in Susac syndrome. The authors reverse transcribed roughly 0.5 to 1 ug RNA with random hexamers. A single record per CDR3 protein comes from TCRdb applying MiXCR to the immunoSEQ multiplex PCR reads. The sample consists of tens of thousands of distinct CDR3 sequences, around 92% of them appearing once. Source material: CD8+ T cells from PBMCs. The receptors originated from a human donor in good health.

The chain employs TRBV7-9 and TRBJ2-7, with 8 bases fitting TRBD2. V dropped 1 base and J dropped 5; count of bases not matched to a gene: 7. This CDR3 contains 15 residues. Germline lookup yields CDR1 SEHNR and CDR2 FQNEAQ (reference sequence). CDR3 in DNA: TGTGCCAGCAGCTTAGTTCTAGCGGGTCAGAACGAGCAGTACTTC. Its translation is CASSLVLAGQNEQYF.

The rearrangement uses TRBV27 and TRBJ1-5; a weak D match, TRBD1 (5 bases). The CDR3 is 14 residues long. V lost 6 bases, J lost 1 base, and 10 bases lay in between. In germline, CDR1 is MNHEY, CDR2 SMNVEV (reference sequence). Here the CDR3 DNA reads TGTGCCAGCAGCTTAGGGGTAAGCAATCAGCCCCAGCATTTT. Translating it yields CASSLGVSNQPQHF.

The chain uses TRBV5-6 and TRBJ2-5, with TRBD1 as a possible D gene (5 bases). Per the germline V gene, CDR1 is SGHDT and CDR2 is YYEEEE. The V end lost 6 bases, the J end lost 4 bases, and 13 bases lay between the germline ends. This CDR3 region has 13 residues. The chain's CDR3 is CASTQWGGETQYF. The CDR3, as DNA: TGTGCCAGCACCCAGTGGGGCGGAGAGACCCAGTACTTC.

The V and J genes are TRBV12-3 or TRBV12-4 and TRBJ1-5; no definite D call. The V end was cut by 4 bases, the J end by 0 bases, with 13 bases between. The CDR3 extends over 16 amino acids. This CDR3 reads CASSSQEYHSNQPQHF. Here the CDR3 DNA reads TGTGCCAGCAGTTCCCAGGAGTACCATAGCAATCAGCCCCAGCATTTT.

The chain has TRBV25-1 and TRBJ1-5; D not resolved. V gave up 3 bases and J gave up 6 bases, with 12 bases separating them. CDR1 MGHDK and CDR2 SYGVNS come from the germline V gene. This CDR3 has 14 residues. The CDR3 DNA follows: TGTGCCAGCAGTGAGGTTGGGAACGTTCAGCCCCAGCATTTT. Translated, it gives CASSEVGNVQPQHF.

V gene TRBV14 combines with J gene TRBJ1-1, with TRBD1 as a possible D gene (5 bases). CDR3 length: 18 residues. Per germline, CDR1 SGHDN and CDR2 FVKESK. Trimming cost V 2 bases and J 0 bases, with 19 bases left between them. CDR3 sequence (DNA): TGTGCCAGCAGCCAATCTCAGGGAATCTTGGGTATGAACACTGAAGCTTTCTTT. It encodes CASSQSQGILGMNTEAFF.

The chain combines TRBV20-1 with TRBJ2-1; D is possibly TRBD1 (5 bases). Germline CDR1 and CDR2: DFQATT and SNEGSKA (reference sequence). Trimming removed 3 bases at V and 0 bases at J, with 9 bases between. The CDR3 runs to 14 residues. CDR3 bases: TGCAGTGCTAGCGGACAAAACTCCTACAATGAGCAGTTCTTC. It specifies CSASGQNSYNEQFF.

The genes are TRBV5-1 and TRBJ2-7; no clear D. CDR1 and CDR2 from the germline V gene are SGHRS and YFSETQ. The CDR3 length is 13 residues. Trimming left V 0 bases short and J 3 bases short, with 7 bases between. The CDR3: CASSLGGIYEQYF. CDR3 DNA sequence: TGCGCCAGCAGCTTGGGAGGCATCTACGAGCAGTACTTC.

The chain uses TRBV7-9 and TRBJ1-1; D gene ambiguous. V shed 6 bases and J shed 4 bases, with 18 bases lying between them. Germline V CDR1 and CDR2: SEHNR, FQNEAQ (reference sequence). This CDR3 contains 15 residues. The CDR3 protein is CASSSQTSLRTEAFF. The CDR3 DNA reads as TGTGCCAGCAGTTCCCAGACTTCGCTCCGCACTGAAGCTTTCTTT.

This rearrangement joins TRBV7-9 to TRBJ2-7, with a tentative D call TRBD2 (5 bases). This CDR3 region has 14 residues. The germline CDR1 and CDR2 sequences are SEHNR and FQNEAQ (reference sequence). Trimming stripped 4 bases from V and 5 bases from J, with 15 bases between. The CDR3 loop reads CASSWAGPADEQYF. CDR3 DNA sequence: TGTGCCAGCAGCTGGGCGGGTCCTGCGGACGAGCAGTACTTC. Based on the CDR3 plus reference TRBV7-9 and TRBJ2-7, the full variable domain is DTGVSQNPRHKITKRGQNVTFRCDPISEHNRLYWYRQTLGQGPEFLTYFQNEAQLEKSRLLSDRFSAERPKGSFSTLEIQRTEQGDSAMYLCASSWAGPADEQYFGPGTRLTVT.

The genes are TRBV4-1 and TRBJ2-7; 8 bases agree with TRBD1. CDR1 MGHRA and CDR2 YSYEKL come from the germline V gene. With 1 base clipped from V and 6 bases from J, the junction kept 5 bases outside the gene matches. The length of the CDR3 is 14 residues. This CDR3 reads CASSQARQGSEQYF. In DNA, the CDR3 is TGCGCCAGCAGCCAAGCAAGACAGGGGTCCGAGCAGTACTTC.

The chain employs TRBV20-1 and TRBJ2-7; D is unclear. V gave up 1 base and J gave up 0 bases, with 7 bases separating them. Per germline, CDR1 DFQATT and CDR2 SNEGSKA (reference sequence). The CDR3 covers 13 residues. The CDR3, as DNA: TGCAGTGCTAGAGGTGGCATCTCCTACGAGCAGTACTTC. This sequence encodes CSARGGISYEQYF.

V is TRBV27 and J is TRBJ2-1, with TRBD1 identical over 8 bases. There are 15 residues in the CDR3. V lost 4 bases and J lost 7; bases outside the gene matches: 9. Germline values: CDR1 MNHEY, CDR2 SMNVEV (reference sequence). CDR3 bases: TGTGCCAGCAGTTCGGACAGGGTTCTTTGGAATGAGCAGTTCTTC. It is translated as CASSSDRVLWNEQFF.

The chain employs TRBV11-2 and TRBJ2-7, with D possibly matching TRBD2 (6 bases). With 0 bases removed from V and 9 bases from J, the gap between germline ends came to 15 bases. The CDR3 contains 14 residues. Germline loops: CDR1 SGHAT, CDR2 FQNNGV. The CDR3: CASSLDSDYWGQYF. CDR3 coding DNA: TGTGCCAGCAGCTTAGATTCGGACTATTGGGGGCAGTACTTC.

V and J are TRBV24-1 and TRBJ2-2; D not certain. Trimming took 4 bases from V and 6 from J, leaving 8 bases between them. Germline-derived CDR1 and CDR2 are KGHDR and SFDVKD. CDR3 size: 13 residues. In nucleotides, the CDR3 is TGTGCCACCAGTGACCTTATATCCGGGGAGCTGTTTTTT. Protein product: CATSDLISGELFF.

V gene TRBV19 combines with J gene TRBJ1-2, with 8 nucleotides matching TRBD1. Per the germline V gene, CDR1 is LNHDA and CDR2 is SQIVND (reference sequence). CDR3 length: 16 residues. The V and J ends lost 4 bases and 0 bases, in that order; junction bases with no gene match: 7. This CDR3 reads CASSSTGGLANYGYTF. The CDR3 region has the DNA TGTGCCAGTAGTAGTACAGGGGGGCTAGCTAACTATGGCTACACCTTC.

The CDR3 spells CASSPDRGGGYTF. CDR3 sequence (DNA): TGTGCCAGCAGCCCCGACAGGGGAGGAGGCTACACCTTC. This chain links TRBV3-1 with TRBJ1-2; 8 positions match TRBD1. The germline CDR1 and CDR2 sequences are LGHDT and YNNKEL (reference sequence). With 4 bases clipped from V and 8 bases from J, the junction kept 6 bases outside the gene matches. The CDR3 length is 13 residues.

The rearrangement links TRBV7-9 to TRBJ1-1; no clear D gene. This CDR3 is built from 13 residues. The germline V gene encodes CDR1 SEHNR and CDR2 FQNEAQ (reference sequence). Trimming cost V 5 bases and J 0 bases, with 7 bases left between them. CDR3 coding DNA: TGTGCCAGCAGCGGCTGGGTGAACACTGAAGCTTTCTTT. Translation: CASSGWVNTEAFF.

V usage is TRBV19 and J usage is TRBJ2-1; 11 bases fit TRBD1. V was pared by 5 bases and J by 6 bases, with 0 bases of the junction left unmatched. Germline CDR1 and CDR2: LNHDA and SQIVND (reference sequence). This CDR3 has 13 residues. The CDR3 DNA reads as TGTGCCAGTAGTGGGACAGGGGGCAATGAGCAGTTCTTC. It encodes CASSGTGGNEQFF.

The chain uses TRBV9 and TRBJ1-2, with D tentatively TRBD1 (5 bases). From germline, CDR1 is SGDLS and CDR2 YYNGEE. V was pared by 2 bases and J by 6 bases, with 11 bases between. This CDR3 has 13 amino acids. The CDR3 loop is CASSVQGGHGYTF. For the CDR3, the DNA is TGTGCCAGCAGCGTTCAGGGAGGCCATGGCTACACCTTC.

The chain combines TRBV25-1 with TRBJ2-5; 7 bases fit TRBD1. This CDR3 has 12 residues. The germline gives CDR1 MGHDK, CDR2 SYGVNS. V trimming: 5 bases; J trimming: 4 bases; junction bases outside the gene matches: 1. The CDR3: CASSNRGETQYF. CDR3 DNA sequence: TGTGCCAGCAGTAACAGGGGAGAGACCCAGTACTTC.

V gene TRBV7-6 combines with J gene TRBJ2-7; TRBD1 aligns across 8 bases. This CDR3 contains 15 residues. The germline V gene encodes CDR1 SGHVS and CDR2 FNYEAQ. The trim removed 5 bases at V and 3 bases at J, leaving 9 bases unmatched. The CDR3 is CASSTRTGTNYEQYF. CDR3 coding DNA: TGTGCCAGCAGCACACGGACAGGGACCAACTACGAGCAGTACTTC.